One T cell receptor beta chain is described in this entry. This sample was taken from a study of blood T cell repertoires in COVID-19. In the study overall: Spain, Italy and the United States supplied samples that represented acute and convalescent COVID-19. The analysed material was cDNA or gDNA that came from T cells, B-cell-depleted T cells, or PBMCs.

The CDR3 consists of 13 residues. V was clipped by 0 bases and J by 6 bases, with 7 bases between them. CDR1 is SGDLS and CDR2 is YYNGEE in the germline V gene. In the authors' methods: Reference gene primer amplification gave nucleated cell count estimates. Sequencing used immunoSEQ multiplex PCR; TCRdb keeps in-frame clones, though not all of them. V, J and clone size are taken as reported in that table, and D and trimming were inferred from the DNA itself. The repertoire consists of about 70,000 clones, with more than 80% occurring once and the leading ten covering 5.1%. The clonotype comes from an elderly man with acute or convalescent COVID-19. What was sequenced was peripheral blood. The J gene is TRBJ2-1, the V gene TRBV9; D might be TRBD2 (5 bases). CDR3 DNA sequence: TGTGCCAGCAGCGTAGCCCTAGCCAATGAGCAGTTCTTC. Translated, it gives CASSVALANEQFF.